This TCR beta chain was sequenced for a study of T-cell reconstitution after alpha-beta-depleted transplantation in children. The CDR3 has 13 amino acids. The V end was cut by 10 bases, the J end by 6 bases, with 16 bases between. The germline V gene encodes CDR1 MNHEY and CDR2 SMNVEV (reference sequence). As it was prepared, the TCRbeta library received unique molecular identifiers. TCRdb reprocessed the PCR reads with MiXCR, giving one entry per CDR3 protein. Among some 830,000 distinct CDR3 sequences, approximately 15% were seen once, and the ten largest hold approximately 4.5%. The sample was PBMCs, mostly from graft donor cells, taken 360 days after TCRalphabeta/CD19-depleted stem cell transplant. The rearrangement links TRBV27 to TRBJ2-1; D may be TRBD1 (5 bases). This clonotype originated in a male patient aged 10 to 17 who had a stem cell transplant for acute lymphoblastic leukemia, so the T cells may come from the graft donor. CDR3 DNA: TGTGCCACCGCAGAAACAGGTGTCAATGAGCAGTTCTTC. This translates into CATAETGVNEQFF.